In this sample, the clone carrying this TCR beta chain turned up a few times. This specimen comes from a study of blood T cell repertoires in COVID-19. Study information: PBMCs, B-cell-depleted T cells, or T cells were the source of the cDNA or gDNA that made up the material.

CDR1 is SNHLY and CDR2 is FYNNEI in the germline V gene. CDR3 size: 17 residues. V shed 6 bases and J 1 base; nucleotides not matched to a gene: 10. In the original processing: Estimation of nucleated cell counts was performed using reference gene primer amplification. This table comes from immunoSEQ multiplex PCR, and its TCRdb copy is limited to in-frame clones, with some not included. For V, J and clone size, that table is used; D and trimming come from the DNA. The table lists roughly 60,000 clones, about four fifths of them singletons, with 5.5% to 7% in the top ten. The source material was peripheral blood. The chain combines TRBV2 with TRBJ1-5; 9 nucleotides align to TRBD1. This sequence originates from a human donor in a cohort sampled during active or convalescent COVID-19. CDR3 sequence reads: CASRETGGLGSNQPQHF. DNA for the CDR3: TGTGCCAGCAGGGAGACAGGGGGTCTGGGGAGCAATCAGCCCCAGCATTTT.